This is a list of T cell receptor beta chains from one sample in a study of cytotoxic CD8 clonotypes in ibrutinib-treated CLL. Sequencing was performed with immunoSEQ multiplex PCR; in TCRdb, only in-frame clones are kept and a portion is missing. The sample holds 53,000 or so clones, approximately 54% seen once. The source was PBMCs, collected at disease progression, from a patient treated with ibrutinib. These receptors all stem from a human donor with chronic lymphocytic leukemia. Each CDR3 is given with its conserved first and last residue. The order of the fields is V gene, D gene, J gene, clone size, CDR3 protein, CDR3 DNA. A D gene is named only where the DNA matches it firmly. Only some rows state a clone size, as once, few, many or a class for expanded clones.

V gene: TRBV2; D gene: TRBD2; J gene: TRBJ2-2; clone size: few; CDR3 protein: CASSGLAGTTGELFF; CDR3 DNA: TGTGCCAGCTCGGGACTAGCGGGGACCACCGGGGAGCTGTTTTTT
V gene: TRBV30; D gene: NA; J gene: TRBJ2-2; clone size: NA; CDR3 protein: CAWSKGTNTGELFF; CDR3 DNA: TGTGCCTGGAGTAAGGGGACCAACACCGGGGAGCTGTTTTTT
V gene: TRBV18; D gene: NA; J gene: TRBJ2-3; clone size: few; CDR3 protein: CASSPRTSSDTQYF; CDR3 DNA: TGTGCCAGCTCCCCTAGGACCAGTTCGGATACGCAGTATTTT
V gene: TRBV7-2; D gene: TRBD1; J gene: TRBJ2-7; clone size: few; CDR3 protein: CASSLQGAYEQYF; CDR3 DNA: TGTGCCAGCAGCTTACAGGGGGCCTACGAGCAGTACTTC
V gene: TRBV5-1; D gene: TRBD1; J gene: TRBJ2-5; clone size: NA; CDR3 protein: CASTMGHRGAETQYF; CDR3 DNA: TGCGCCAGCACCATGGGGCACAGGGGAGCGGAGACCCAGTACTTC
V gene: TRBV7-2; D gene: NA; J gene: TRBJ1-2; clone size: once; CDR3 protein: CASSLAPQGGYTF; CDR3 DNA: TGTGCCAGCAGCTTAGCGCCACAGGGCGGCTACACCTTC
V gene: TRBV10-3; D gene: TRBD1; J gene: TRBJ2-7; clone size: NA; CDR3 protein: CAIEGDRDSSYEQYF; CDR3 DNA: TGTGCCATCGAGGGGGACAGGGATAGCTCCTACGAGCAGTACTTC
V gene: TRBV7-2; D gene: NA; J gene: TRBJ1-2; clone size: NA; CDR3 protein: CASSHRPFDWGENYGYTF; CDR3 DNA: TGTGCCAGCAGCCACCGGCCCTTCGACTGGGGGGAAAACTATGGCTACACCTTC
V gene: TRBV11-2; D gene: NA; J gene: TRBJ1-1; clone size: few; CDR3 protein: CASSLQGRRNTEAFF; CDR3 DNA: TGTGCCAGCAGCTTACAGGGCCGGCGTAACACTGAAGCTTTCTTT
V gene: TRBV20-1; D gene: NA; J gene: TRBJ1-4; clone size: few; CDR3 protein: CSVSGDEKLFF; CDR3 DNA: TGCAGTGTCAGTGGTGATGAAAAACTGTTTTTT
V gene: TRBV30; D gene: NA; J gene: TRBJ1-6; clone size: medium-sized; CDR3 protein: CAWSVADYNSPLHF; CDR3 DNA: TGTGCCTGGAGTGTAGCCGATTATAATTCACCCCTCCACTTT
V gene: TRBV4-2; D gene: NA; J gene: TRBJ2-3; clone size: NA; CDR3 protein: CASSQDMTAGDTQYF; CDR3 DNA: TGTGCCAGCAGCCAAGATATGACAGCCGGAGATACGCAGTATTTT
V gene: TRBV6-6; D gene: TRBD2; J gene: TRBJ2-1; clone size: NA; CDR3 protein: CASRRSGGAYNEQFF; CDR3 DNA: TGTGCCAGCAGAAGGAGCGGGGGGGCTTACAATGAGCAGTTCTTC
V gene: TRBV7-2; D gene: NA; J gene: TRBJ2-2; clone size: NA; CDR3 protein: CASRTDYGPGELFF; CDR3 DNA: TGTGCCAGCAGAACGGACTATGGGCCCGGGGAGCTGTTTTTT
V gene: TRBV6-5; D gene: NA; J gene: TRBJ2-7; clone size: NA; CDR3 protein: CASRHRAEQYF; CDR3 DNA: TGTGCCAGCAGACACAGGGCCGAGCAGTACTTC
V gene: TRBV10-2; D gene: NA; J gene: TRBJ2-7; clone size: NA; CDR3 protein: CASSESGSKGIHF; CDR3 DNA: TGCGCCAGCAGTGAGTCGGGGTCCAAGGGAATTCACTTC
V gene: TRBV7-2; D gene: NA; J gene: TRBJ2-3; clone size: NA; CDR3 protein: CASSLTFRADTQYF; CDR3 DNA: TGTGCCAGCAGCCTAACCTTCAGGGCAGATACGCAGTATTTT
V gene: TRBV5-4; D gene: TRBD1; J gene: TRBJ1-4; clone size: few; CDR3 protein: CASSSQGAPNEKLFF; CDR3 DNA: TGTGCCAGCAGCTCCCAGGGGGCACCTAATGAAAAACTGTTTTTT